The present T cell receptor beta chain was sequenced within a study of Ad26.COV2.S vaccination and SARS-CoV-2 variants. Study-wide results and caveats: Greater spike-specific TCR breadth was seen in vaccine recipients than in placebo recipients. Substantial breadth was reported for post-vaccination spike-specific CD8+ and CD4+ T cells. Vaccine and placebo recipients had similar non-spike TCR breadth.

Repertoires were generated with immunoSEQ multiplex PCR, while TCRdb's copy carries only in-frame clones and drops some. Seen here are hundreds of thousands of clones, under 95% observed once, and the top ten hold about 3.8%. Points on this clone: Its cognate antigen is unknown.

This CDR3 has 16 amino acids. Germline lookup yields CDR1 MGHRA and CDR2 YSYEKL. The junction had 11 bases not matched to a gene; V was cut back by 3 bases and J by 7 bases. This receptor was taken from a human donor who had recovered from COVID-19. This sequence joins TRBV4-1 and TRBJ2-2; TRBD1 matches 7 bases. The specimen was peripheral blood, collected after recovery from COVID-19. CDR3: CASSQRQGTVDGELFF. CDR3 bases: TGCGCCAGCAGCCAGCGACAGGGAACGGTGGACGGGGAGCTGTTTTTT.